The 29 T cell receptor beta chains in this list originate from one sample, sequenced in a study of glioma-infiltrating T cells. Using RNA template, CDR3s of TCR alpha and beta were amplified with iRepertoire arm-PCR. MiXCR, run by TCRdb on the multiplex PCR reads, gives a single entry per CDR3 protein. The table records about 44,000 distinct CDR3 sequences, about 20% of them present only once. The material sequenced was glioma tissue, nonneoplastic brain tissue, or PBMCs (not recorded which). These receptors were collected from a human donor with low-grade glioma or glioblastoma, undergoing nonglioma brain surgery, or in good health (not recorded which).

The chain has TRBV6-1 and TRBJ2-5; 8 bases agree with TRBD2. Germline-derived CDR1 and CDR2 are MNHNS and SASEGT. V shed 5 bases and J 4 bases; nucleotides not matched to a gene: 9. The CDR3 is made up of 15 amino acids. The CDR3 nucleotides read TGTGCCAGCAGTCCTTCTATAGCGGGGTCAGAGACCCAGTACTTC. Its protein product is CASSPSIAGSETQYF.

This clonotype was observed a handful of times. The chain couples TRBV2 to TRBJ2-3, with unresolved D. CDR3 length equals 12 residues. V was shortened by 8 bases and J by 6 bases, with 12 bases between the two germline ends. Germline V gene data show CDR1 as SNHLY and CDR2 as FYNNEI. The CDR3: CASRRTGDTQYF. CDR3 nucleotide sequence: TGTGCCAGCCGGCGGACGGGCGATACGCAGTATTTT.

V is TRBV20-1 and J is TRBJ2-7; 9 nucleotides agree with TRBD1. Germline assignment: CDR1 DFQATT and CDR2 SNEGSKA (reference sequence). The CDR3 loop spans 14 amino acids. J was trimmed by 1 base and V by 5 bases; bases with no gene match: 6. The CDR3 loop is CSAGRQGVSYEQYV. DNA for the CDR3: TGCAGTGCTGGCAGACAGGGGGTTTCCTACGAGCAGTACGTC.

Comments on this clonotype: A much larger clone lies one base from this, so it may be a read error. The chain joins TRBV5-1 to TRBJ2-1; D remains unclear. The length of the CDR3 is 11 residues. Germline CDR1 and CDR2: SGHRS and YFSETQ. CDR3 sequence reads: CASSFVNGQFF. CDR3 bases: TGCGCCAGCAGCTTCGTTAATGGGCAGTTCTTC.

In the case of this clonotype: An end of the junction does not agree with germline; a read error may underlie this. This chain joins TRBV4-1 and TRBJ1-5; TRBD1 agrees at 7 bases. The CDR3 runs 14 residues. The germline V gene has CDR1 MGHRA and CDR2 YSYEKL. The CDR3 here is CARSPLGQNQPQHF. Here the CDR3 DNA reads TGCGCCAGAAGCCCCTTGGGACAGAATCAGCCCCAGCATTTT.

V usage is TRBV12-3 or TRBV12-4 and J usage is TRBJ2-7; D is unresolved. The CDR3 spans 13 residues. V shed 4 bases and J shed 4 bases, with 11 bases lying between them. The CDR3 protein is CASSSEQQYEQYF. Here the CDR3 DNA reads TGTGCCAGCAGTTCGGAACAGCAATACGAGCAGTACTTC.

Many counts were recorded for this clonotype. This sequence joins TRBV20-1 and TRBJ2-5, with TRBD2 identical over 10 bases. The CDR3 loop spans 16 amino acids. CDR1 DFQATT and CDR2 SNEGSKA come from the germline V gene (reference sequence). V lost 1 base and J lost 1; bases outside the gene matches: 6. The CDR3 bases are TGCAGTGCTAGAGTTAGTCTAGCGGGAGCCCAAGAGACCCAGTACTTC. Protein sequence: CSARVSLAGAQETQYF.

The J gene is TRBJ2-7, the V gene TRBV7-8; D is uncertain. Germline CDR1 SGHVS, CDR2 FQNEAQ. The V end lost 4 bases, the J end lost 3 bases, and 22 bases lay between the germline ends. The CDR3 contains 17 residues. The CDR3 DNA reads TGTGCCAGCAGCTCTCCGGGCACTTATTACTCTAACTACGAGCAGTACTTC. Protein: CASSSPGTYYSNYEQYF.

This clonotype was observed a handful of times. The chain carries TRBV5-1 and TRBJ1-1; the D gene is possibly TRBD1 (5 bases). This CDR3 region has 15 residues. Germline CDR1 is SGHRS and CDR2 is YFSETQ. The ends were cut back, 0 bases at V and 0 bases at J, with 9 bases in the middle. The DNA for the CDR3 is TGCGCCAGCAGCTTGGCCGAGGGACTGAACACTGAAGCTTTCTTT. Translating it yields CASSLAEGLNTEAFF.

This clonotype was seen many times. This chain links TRBV10-3 with TRBJ1-6; tentatively, D is TRBD1 (6 bases). CDR3 size: 14 residues. Trimming shortened V by 6 bases and J by 7 bases, and 13 bases separated the two germline ends. Germline lookup yields CDR1 ENHRY and CDR2 SYGVKD. CDR3 amino acids: CAIRPGHGNSPLHF. The DNA of the CDR3 is TGTGCCATCAGACCGGGACACGGGAATTCACCCCTCCACTTT.

This clonotype was recorded many times. This chain joins TRBV3-1 and TRBJ1-6, with 7 bases aligning to TRBD1. Germline V gene sequence: CDR1 LGHDT, CDR2 YNNKEL (reference sequence). The CDR3 is 14 amino acids. V shed 4 bases and J 5 bases; nucleotides not matched to a gene: 2. This CDR3 reads CASSRGQNNSPLHF. CDR3 coding DNA: TGTGCCAGCAGCCGGGGACAGAATAATTCACCCCTCCACTTT.

This clonotype was detected ten times or more. J is TRBJ1-1 and V is TRBV20-1; D gene unclear. Trimming pared 7 bases from V and 5 bases from J, leaving 17 bases between. The CDR3 runs 13 residues. Germline V gene sequence: CDR1 DFQATT, CDR2 SNEGSKA (reference sequence). This CDR3 reads CSVSDGVGTEAFF. The CDR3 nucleotides read TGCAGTGTTTCGGACGGGGTTGGTACTGAAGCTTTCTTT.

This clonotype was seen a few times. The chain combines TRBV11-2 with TRBJ2-2; the match to TRBD2 covers 12 bases. The CDR3 totals 16 residues. CDR1 SGHAT and CDR2 FQNNGV come from the germline V gene. The V and J ends lost 2 bases and 4 bases, in that order; junction bases with no gene match: 2. In DNA, the CDR3 is TGTGCCAGCAGCTTATGGACTAGCGGGGCCACCGGGGAGCTGTTTTTT. It codes for CASSLWTSGATGELFF.

As regards this clonotype: The germline gene is not matched at one end of the junction; a read error may be the cause. The V gene is TRBV2, the J gene TRBJ1-2; 7 bases match TRBD1. This CDR3 region has 15 residues. The germline gives CDR1 SNHLY, CDR2 FYNNEI. The CDR3 nucleotides are TGTGCCAGCAGTGAAGCAGGGGGCGGAGTCTATTGCTACACCTTC. Its protein product is CASSEAGGGVYCYTF.

As for this clonotype: One end of the junction varies from germline; a read error may be responsible. The rearrangement uses TRBV5-6 and TRBJ1-5, with a weak D call TRBD1 (5 bases). CDR1 is SGHDT and CDR2 is YYEEEE in the germline V gene. The CDR3 spans 13 residues. The CDR3 nucleotides read TGTGCCAGCAGCTTCGGGGGATATCAGCCCAAGCATTTT. Translated: CASSFGGYQPKHF.

The chain has TRBV5-6 and TRBJ1-1; D gene unclear. The CDR3 runs to 13 residues. In germline, CDR1 is SGHDT, CDR2 YYEEEE. V lost 3 bases and J 6 bases, leaving 12 bases between the germline ends. CDR3 DNA: TGTGCCAGCAGCTCGACAAACCAAGCTGAAGCTTTCTTT. Protein product: CASSSTNQAEAFF.

Concerning this clonotype: Possible read error: a much larger clone is one base away. The chain carries TRBV10-3 and TRBJ2-1; D perhaps matches TRBD1 (5 bases). Looked up from germline, CDR1 is ENHRY and CDR2 is SYGVKD. The CDR3 has 13 residues. CDR3 residues: CTIMSGWGNEQFF. In DNA form, the CDR3 reads TGTACCATCATGTCAGGGTGGGGCAATGAGCAGTTCTTC.

The chain employs TRBV4-1 and TRBJ2-1; 8 bases agree with TRBD1. This CDR3 is built from 16 residues. Looked up from germline, CDR1 is MGHRA and CDR2 is YSYEKL. The junction had 10 bases not matched to a gene; V was cut back by 0 bases and J by 9 bases. CDR3: CASSQEPDRGGGEQFF. CDR3 coding DNA: TGCGCCAGCAGCCAAGAACCAGACAGGGGTGGCGGTGAGCAGTTCTTC.

The rearrangement links TRBV11-2 to TRBJ2-1; D is unresolved. With 6 bases removed from V and 6 bases from J, the gap between germline ends came to 15 bases. The CDR3 consists of 14 residues. The germline CDR1 and CDR2 sequences are SGHAT and FQNNGV. The CDR3, as DNA: TGTGCCAGCAGTTCCGATTCTAGGGCCAATGAGCAGTTCTTC. Translated, it gives CASSSDSRANEQFF.

This clonotype was counted at least ten times. The gene calls are TRBV4-3 and TRBJ2-7; D not resolved. The V and J ends lost 1 base and 0 bases respectively, with 10 bases between them. From germline, CDR1 is LGHNA and CDR2 YSLEER. This CDR3 spans 15 amino acids. DNA for the CDR3: TGCGCCAGCAGCCAAGTTGCTCTGAGCTCCTACGAGCAGTACTTC. Amino acid sequence: CASSQVALSSYEQYF.

Concerning this clonotype itself: One end of the junction fails to match germline, which may point to a read error. The rearrangement joins TRBV6-1 to TRBJ1-1; D gene unclear. CDR3 size: 15 residues. CDR1 is MNHNS, CDR2 SASEGT, per germline. The CDR3 DNA follows: TGTGCTAGCAGCCTCAATAGAAGACCCAACACTGAAGCTTTCTTT. It translates to CASSLNRRPNTEAFF.

In the case of this clonotype: Mismatch with germline at one junction end may stem from a read error. The J gene is TRBJ2-1, the V gene TRBV25-1; D remains ambiguous. The germline CDR1 and CDR2 sequences are MGHDK and SYGVNS. This CDR3 is built from 16 residues. The CDR3 nucleotides are TGTGCCAGCAGTGAATTAGGTCTAGAGAGCTACAATGAGAAGTTCTTC. Translating gives CASSELGLESYNEKFF.

In this sample, this clonotype turned up a few times. The V gene is TRBV28, the J gene TRBJ2-3; 7 nucleotides match TRBD2. V shed 7 bases, J shed 2 bases, and the junction held 12 bases outside the gene matches. The CDR3 sequence is 16 residues long. CDR1 is MDHEN, CDR2 SYDVKM, per germline. The CDR3 spells CASTPSGGGATDTQYF. In DNA form, the CDR3 reads TGTGCCAGCACCCCCTCCGGGGGAGGGGCCACAGATACGCAGTATTTT.

This clonotype was recorded once. V is TRBV27 and J is TRBJ2-3; no firm D call. V gave up 9 bases and J gave up 4 bases, with 26 bases separating them. This CDR3 has 17 amino acids. CDR1 and CDR2 (germline): MNHEY, SMNVEV (reference sequence). CDR3 in DNA: TGTGCCAGTAGTCTACTTTCCGCCCCAGATGCCTCAGATACGCAGTATTTT. Amino acids: CASSLLSAPDASDTQYF.

A single count supports this clonotype. V is TRBV15 and J is TRBJ2-3; TRBD2 aligns across 10 bases. Germline CDR1 reads LNHNV; CDR2 reads YYDKDF (reference sequence). This CDR3 has 17 residues. Trimming removed 3 bases from V and 6 bases from J; junction bases left unmatched: 12. The CDR3 DNA is TGTGCCACCAGCAGCCTCCGACTAGCGGGCCCCGCCGATACGCAGTATTTT. It is translated as CATSSLRLAGPADTQYF. Full variable domain (missing parts from reference TRBV15 and TRBJ2-3): DAMVIQNPRYQVTQFGKPVTLSCSQTLNHNVMYWYQQKSSQAPKLLFHYYDKDFNNEADTPDNFQSRRPNTSFCFLDIRSPGLGDTAMYLCATSSLRLAGPADTQYFGPGTRLTVL.

This clonotype occurred many times. The V call is TRBV20-1, the J call TRBJ2-5; no definite D call. Germline CDR1 DFQATT, CDR2 SNEGSKA (reference sequence). CDR3 length equals 13 residues. Trimming pared 2 bases from V and 1 base from J, leaving 8 bases between. This chain's CDR3 is CSARLRIQETQYF. The CDR3 DNA reads TGCAGTGCTAGACTAAGGATCCAAGAGACCCAGTACTTC.

A few counts support this clonotype. The chain couples TRBV9 to TRBJ1-1, with 9 bases identical to TRBD1. The CDR3 is made up of 14 amino acids. The trim removed 0 bases at V and 10 bases at J, leaving 7 bases unmatched. Germline V gives CDR1 SGDLS, CDR2 YYNGEE. CDR3: CASSVDGQGQGAFF. CDR3 nucleotides: TGTGCCAGCAGCGTAGATGGACAGGGGCAGGGAGCTTTCTTT.

This clonotype has at least ten counts. The chain uses TRBV7-3 and TRBJ2-1, with D possibly being TRBD2 (6 bases). Germline-derived CDR1 and CDR2 are SGHTA and FQGTGA. V was shortened by 3 bases and J by 9 bases, with 15 bases between the two germline ends. This CDR3 is 14 amino acids long. The CDR3 region is CASSLGDFASEQFF. The DNA for the CDR3 is TGTGCCAGCAGCTTGGGGGACTTCGCGAGTGAGCAGTTCTTC. Full variable domain (remainder filled in from reference TRBV7-3 and TRBJ2-1): GAGVSQTPSNKVTEKGKYVELRCDPISGHTALYWYRQSLGQGPEFLIYFQGTGAADDSGLPNDRFFAVRPEGSVSTLKIQRTERGDSAVYLCASSLGDFASEQFFGPGTRLTVL.

This clonotype was recorded a few times. A junction end diverges from the germline sequence, so it may reflect a read error. The chain is built from TRBV2 and TRBJ1-2, with D unclear. The CDR3 contains 12 residues. The germline gives CDR1 SNHLY, CDR2 FYNNEI. CDR3 nucleotide sequence: TGTGCCAGCAGTGAACGGGCCTATGGCCACACCTTC. Amino acid sequence: CASSERAYGHTF.